The 22 T cell receptor beta chains below come from one sample, sequenced in a study of cytomegalovirus exposure and HLA in healthy donors (dated by TCRdb to 2015 to 2018). The library was generated by the immunoSEQ multiplex PCR assay. The multiplex PCR relied on a mix of 60 forward primers for TCR Vbeta segments and 13 reverse primers for TCR Jbeta segments. TCRdb stores this immuneACCESS table with in-frame sequences only. Part of the clones is absent; in the studies checked, under half of the shortfall reflects unresolved V genes, and no reason is known for the rest. The sample table records approximately 97,000 clones; roughly 83% of these occur just once. Just over 2.5% of the sample goes to the ten largest clones. Sequenced sample: PBMCs. All receptors come from a man between 35 and 55 years old in good health and CMV-seronegative.

The rearrangement links TRBV4-1 to TRBJ2-7; 10 nucleotides line up with TRBD1. V shed 5 bases and J 1 base; nucleotides not matched to a gene: 8. This CDR3 is 16 amino acids long. Germline CDR1 MGHRA, CDR2 YSYEKL. In DNA, the CDR3 is TGCGCCAGCAGCGTCTCCGGGACAGGGGATTCCTACGAGCAGTACTTC. Translating gives CASSVSGTGDSYEQYF.

The chain has TRBV28 and TRBJ1-6; no reliable D call. The CDR3 sequence is 12 residues long. Per the germline V gene, CDR1 is MDHEN and CDR2 is SYDVKM. The V gene lost 5 bases and the J gene lost 11 bases, with 10 bases spanning the gap. The CDR3 spells CASSLYQTPLHF. In DNA form, the CDR3 reads TGTGCCAGCAGTCTTTACCAGACACCCCTCCACTTT.

J is TRBJ1-5 and V is TRBV4-1; 11 bases line up with TRBD1. V gave up 1 base and J gave up 2 bases; unmatched junction bases: 7. The CDR3 is made up of 18 amino acids. The germline V gene encodes CDR1 MGHRA and CDR2 YSYEKL. The CDR3 DNA reads TGCGCCAGCAGCCAAGGGACAGGGGGCCTTCGTGGCAATCAGCCCCAGCATTTT. As protein: CASSQGTGGLRGNQPQHF.

The chain uses TRBV4-3 and TRBJ1-4; the D gene is possibly TRBD1 (5 bases). The ends were cut back, 3 bases at V and 8 bases at J, with 13 bases in the middle. Per germline, CDR1 LGHNA and CDR2 YSLEER. There are 14 residues in the CDR3. DNA of the CDR3: TGCGCCAGCAGCCAGGTGACCTCAGGGGAAAAACTGTTTTTT. Its translation: CASSQVTSGEKLFF.

This clone occurred once. The chain couples TRBV7-9 to TRBJ2-5; 7 positions agree with TRBD1. TRBJ2-7 explains the end of the DNA better; the J call may be wrong. Germline CDR1 is SEHNR and CDR2 is FQNEAQ (reference sequence). The CDR3 covers 14 residues. CDR3 coding DNA: TGTGCCAGCAGCCTTACGACAGGGACCTACGAGCAGTACTTC. Its protein product is CASSLTTGTYEQYF.

CDR3 nucleotide sequence: TGTGCCAGCAGCCCAGTCAACTCGCGGGGTGAAGCTTTCTTT. This translates into CASSPVNSRGEAFF. The chain uses TRBV7-6 and TRBJ1-1; unclear D gene. CDR3 length: 14 residues. Trimming took 5 bases from V and 7 from J, leaving 17 bases between them. The V gene's germline CDR1 is SGHVS and CDR2 FNYEAQ.

This chain connects TRBV5-1 to TRBJ2-2; D is possibly TRBD2 (5 bases). The CDR3 runs to 18 residues. Germline CDR1 reads SGHRS; CDR2 reads YFSETQ. V was shortened by 0 bases and J by 0 bases, with 15 bases between the two germline ends. CDR3 sequence (DNA): TGCGCCAGCAGCTTGGCCCAATCCGGGGTCGCGAACACCGGGGAGCTGTTTTTT. Residues: CASSLAQSGVANTGELFF. Full variable domain (rest looked up from reference TRBV5-1 and TRBJ2-2): KAGVTQTPRYLIKTRGQQVTLSCSPISGHRSVSWYQQTPGQGLQFLFEYFSETQRNKGNFPGRFSGRQFSNSRSEMNVSTLELGDSALYLCASSLAQSGVANTGELFFGEGSRLTVL.

The J gene is TRBJ1-1, the V gene TRBV6-1, with a possible D match to TRBD1 (6 bases). Trimming took off 4 bases at V and 4 bases at J, with 16 bases between the two ends. Germline V CDR1 and CDR2: MNHNS, SASEGT. The CDR3 consists of 15 residues. The CDR3 protein is CASSGWTDGATEAFF. The CDR3 nucleotides are TGTGCCAGCAGTGGATGGACAGATGGCGCCACTGAAGCTTTCTTT.

The gene calls are TRBV4-3 and TRBJ2-5, with 9 bases identical to TRBD2. The CDR3 consists of 16 residues. Unmatched junction bases numbered 7, after V lost 0 bases and J lost 5 bases. Germline V gene sequence: CDR1 LGHNA, CDR2 YSLEER. CDR3 coding DNA: TGCGCCAGCAGCCAAGAACGAGCGGGGGGACTTGAGACCCAGTACTTC. It is translated as CASSQERAGGLETQYF.

The V and J genes are TRBV6-5 and TRBJ1-5, with 7 bases aligning to TRBD1. V gave up 4 bases and J gave up 7 bases; unmatched junction bases: 4. Germline V lookup: CDR1 MNHEY, CDR2 SVGAGI. This CDR3 spans 13 amino acids. The CDR3 region has the DNA TGTGCCAGCAGTTCCGCAGGGGGGCAGCCCCAGCATTTT. Amino acids: CASSSAGGQPQHF.

V usage is TRBV25-1 and J usage is TRBJ1-2; 9 bases fit TRBD1. Germline V gives CDR1 MGHDK, CDR2 SYGVNS. J gave up 8 bases and V 1 base, and 11 bases lay outside the gene matches. CDR3 length: 16 residues. DNA for the CDR3: TGTGCCAGCAGTGAATCGGAAACAGGGGGCATTCGGGGCTACACCTTC. Amino acids: CASSESETGGIRGYTF.

This clone was seen only a few times. The chain joins TRBV25-1 to TRBJ2-3, with 9 positions matching TRBD1. The CDR3 is 14 residues long. Germline loops: CDR1 MGHDK, CDR2 SYGVNS. V shed 2 bases, J shed 3 bases, and the junction held 0 bases outside the gene matches. CDR3 sequence (DNA): TGTGCCAGCAGTGAAGGACAGGGGACAGATACGCAGTATTTT. Amino acid sequence: CASSEGQGTDTQYF.

The chain uses TRBV5-1 and TRBJ2-5; D perhaps matches TRBD2 (7 bases). V dropped 1 base and J dropped 4 bases, with 14 bases sitting between them. Per the germline V gene, CDR1 is SGHRS and CDR2 is YFSETQ. This CDR3 is built from 15 residues. CDR3: CASSLRGGLGETQYF. CDR3 nucleotide sequence: TGCGCCAGCAGCTTGAGGGGGGGGCTAGGAGAGACCCAGTACTTC.

The chain links TRBV27 to TRBJ2-7; perhaps TRBD2 as D (7 bases). V was cut by 5 bases and J by 3 bases, with 17 bases left in between. The CDR3 is 15 amino acids. Germline V CDR1 and CDR2: MNHEY, SMNVEV (reference sequence). CDR3 amino acids: CASSGGGGLFYEQYF. CDR3 DNA: TGTGCCAGCAGTGGAGGGGGGGGGCTATTCTACGAGCAGTACTTC.

The chain has TRBV9 and TRBJ2-3; D may be TRBD1 (6 bases). There are 17 residues in the CDR3. The germline V and J ends were trimmed by 4 bases and 2 bases, with 20 bases remaining between them. The germline CDR1 and CDR2 sequences are SGDLS and YYNGEE. The CDR3 DNA sequence: TGTGCCAGCAGCCCTCCCCGGGTGGGACAACCCACAGATACGCAGTATTTT. Encoded protein: CASSPPRVGQPTDTQYF.

The gene calls are TRBV6-6 and TRBJ1-1, with D perhaps matching TRBD1 (5 bases). The length of the CDR3 is 14 residues. The V end was cut by 2 bases, the J end by 0 bases, with 7 bases between. From germline, CDR1 is MNHNY and CDR2 SVGAGI (reference sequence). Written as DNA, the CDR3 is TGTGCCAGCAGTTACGCAGGGATGAACACTGAAGCTTTCTTT. Translated, it gives CASSYAGMNTEAFF.

This clone was picked up a small number of times. V usage is TRBV27 and J usage is TRBJ1-1; D uncertain. Trimming removed 6 bases at V and 4 bases at J, with 12 bases between. CDR1 and CDR2 (germline): MNHEY, SMNVEV (reference sequence). The CDR3 extends over 13 amino acids. The CDR3 reads CASRLRGPTEAFF. CDR3 coding DNA: TGTGCCAGCAGATTGAGAGGGCCCACTGAAGCTTTCTTT.

CDR3 nucleotide sequence: TGTGCCAGCAGTCCCTCCGGGACAGGGGAGCACGAGCAGTACTTC. It yields the protein CASSPSGTGEHEQYF. The V and J genes are TRBV27 and TRBJ2-7; 10 bases align to TRBD1. J gave up 5 bases and V 5 bases, and 9 bases lay outside the gene matches. This CDR3 region has 15 residues. Per germline, CDR1 MNHEY and CDR2 SMNVEV (reference sequence).

The rearrangement uses TRBV5-3 and TRBJ2-1; TRBD2 matches 8 bases. TRBV5-3 is marked as an open reading frame, function uncertain. The CDR3 has 21 amino acids. Unmatched junction bases numbered 21, after V lost 4 bases and J lost 0 bases. CDR3 in amino acids: CARSPDAIKEAGDGSYNEQFF. The CDR3 nucleotides are TGTGCCAGAAGCCCCGACGCCATAAAGGAAGCGGGGGACGGCTCCTACAATGAGCAGTTCTTC.

The chain employs TRBV27 and TRBJ2-6; D gene unclear. This CDR3 is built from 14 residues. V dropped 6 bases and J dropped 1 base, with 7 bases sitting between them. CDR1 MNHEY and CDR2 SMNVEV come from the germline V gene (reference sequence). CDR3 amino acids: CASRAASGANVLTF. CDR3 coding DNA: TGTGCCAGCAGGGCGGCATCTGGGGCCAACGTCCTGACTTTC.

Only one count was recorded for this clone. The V call is TRBV5-6, the J call TRBJ1-1; TRBD1 matches 10 bases. V trimming: 4 bases; J trimming: 8 bases; junction bases outside the gene matches: 11. The CDR3 is made up of 15 amino acids. CDR1 and CDR2 (germline): SGHDT, YYEEEE. CDR3 region: CASSVRTGTGEEAFF. As DNA, the CDR3 is TGTGCCAGCAGCGTTCGCACCGGGACAGGGGAGGAAGCTTTCTTT.

The chain carries TRBV2 and TRBJ1-5, with TRBD1 as a possible D gene (6 bases). Trimming removed 7 bases at V and 6 bases at J, with 13 bases between. Germline V gene sequence: CDR1 SNHLY, CDR2 FYNNEI. CDR3 length equals 13 residues. The CDR3 loop is CASTPGAAQPQHF. In DNA, the CDR3 is TGTGCCAGCACTCCAGGGGCGGCTCAGCCCCAGCATTTT.